Each of the 17 T cell receptor beta chains below was sequenced from the same sample in a study of beta chain features in type 1 diabetes. TCRB transcripts that were expressed got sequenced, as all of the isolated RNA had been reverse transcribed. Libraries were prepared by immunoSEQ multiplex PCR; TCRdb keeps only in-frame clonotypes and omits some of them. The table has hundreds of thousands of clones, around 28% seen once. The source material was naive CD4+ T cells from blood. Receptors were obtained from a man aged 18 to 30 in good health.

V and J are TRBV30 and TRBJ2-2, with D tentatively TRBD2 (5 bases). CDR3 length: 13 amino acids. Germline V gives CDR1 GTSNPN, CDR2 SVGIG (reference sequence). The V end lost 0 bases, the J end lost 6 bases, and 8 bases lay between the germline ends. CDR3 protein: CAWSVLEAGELFF. DNA of the CDR3: TGTGCCTGGAGTGTACTAGAGGCCGGGGAGCTGTTTTTT.

The chain is built from TRBV29-1 and TRBJ2-5; D is possibly TRBD2 (6 bases). V dropped 7 bases and J dropped 4 bases, with 22 bases sitting between them. CDR3 length: 15 residues. Germline CDR1 SQVTM, CDR2 ANQGSEA. The CDR3 coding sequence is TGCAGCGGGAAGGGACTCCCCTTACTGGCAGAGACCCAGTACTTC. As protein: CSGKGLPLLAETQYF.

The gene calls are TRBV4-3 and TRBJ2-5; D is possibly TRBD1 or TRBD2 (5 bases each). The CDR3 contains 16 residues. Germline CDR1 reads LGHNA; CDR2 reads YSLEER. V lost 1 base and J lost 4, with 16 bases in between. The CDR3 sequence: CASSQGPGAQGETQYF. The DNA for the CDR3 is TGCGCCAGCAGCCAAGGGCCCGGGGCCCAGGGAGAGACCCAGTACTTC.

This clone has just a few counts. The genes are TRBV7-9 and TRBJ2-1; tentative D call: TRBD1 (7 bases). The CDR3 has 14 amino acids. The V end lost 5 bases, the J end lost 6 bases, and 14 bases lay between the germline ends. Germline V gene data show CDR1 as SEHNR and CDR2 as FQNEAQ (reference sequence). Here the CDR3 DNA reads TGTGCCAGCAGCGCGCGGGGACAGCTCAATGAGCAGTTCTTC. This gives the protein CASSARGQLNEQFF.

This sequence joins TRBV23-1 and TRBJ2-7; 9 nucleotides match TRBD1. TRBV23-1 is known as an ORF, though its function is uncertain. Trimming removed 2 bases from V and 6 bases from J; junction bases left unmatched: 5. There are 14 residues in the CDR3. Here the CDR3 DNA reads TGCGCCAGCAGTCAAACCGGGACAGGGCCCGAGCAGTACTTC. It encodes CASSQTGTGPEQYF.

This clone was counted only a few times. This chain links TRBV30 with TRBJ1-2; possible D gene TRBD1, 5 bases. Deletions cut 1 base from V and 5 bases from J, with 14 bases between. Germline V gene lookup returns CDR1 GTSNPN and CDR2 SVGIG (reference sequence). This CDR3 has 14 residues. The CDR3 protein is CAWSAGFQGYGYTF. In DNA, the CDR3 is TGTGCCTGGAGTGCCGGCTTCCAGGGTTATGGCTACACCTTC.

The rearrangement joins TRBV6-6 to TRBJ1-1, with no clear D. Germline CDR1 MNHNY, CDR2 SVGAGI (reference sequence). The V end was cut by 7 bases, the J end by 4 bases, with 13 bases between. The CDR3 sequence is 13 residues long. CDR3: CASTRGSGTEAFF. The CDR3 DNA sequence: TGTGCCAGCACCCGAGGGAGTGGCACTGAAGCTTTCTTT.

This clone was picked up a small number of times. The gene calls are TRBV30 and TRBJ2-1; no clear D gene. Trimming pared 3 bases from V and 8 bases from J, leaving 14 bases between. The CDR3 is 13 residues long. The germline gives CDR1 GTSNPN, CDR2 SVGIG (reference sequence). The CDR3 region has the DNA TGTGCCTGGAGGCTCGGACGGCCGGATGAGCAGTTCTTC. Its protein product is CAWRLGRPDEQFF. Looking up the rest from reference TRBV30 and TRBJ2-1 gives the full variable domain: SQTIHQWPATLVQPVGSPLSLECTVEGTSNPNLYWYRQAAGRGLQLLFYSVGIGQISSEVPQNLSASRPQDRQFILSSKKLLLSDSGFYLCAWRLGRPDEQFFGPGTRLTVL.

The chain has TRBV10-3 and TRBJ2-5; 11 nucleotides match TRBD2. Germline values: CDR1 ENHRY, CDR2 SYGVKD. V shed 2 bases, J shed 5 bases, and the junction held 1 base outside the gene matches. The CDR3 spans 14 residues. Here the CDR3 reads CAISETSGSETQYF. As DNA, the CDR3 is TGTGCCATCAGTGAGACTAGCGGGAGTGAGACCCAGTACTTC.

This sequence joins TRBV2 and TRBJ2-7; weak D call: TRBD2 (5 bases). Trimming left V 4 bases short and J 6 bases short, with 10 bases between. Germline-derived CDR1 and CDR2 are SNHLY and FYNNEI. This CDR3 contains 12 residues. CDR3 sequence reads: CASSVVEAEQYF. The CDR3 nucleotides are TGTGCCAGCAGTGTCGTGGAGGCCGAGCAGTACTTC.

This clone has more than one count but fewer than ten. This sequence joins TRBV4-3 and TRBJ2-3, with TRBD2 matching over 10 bases. After removal of 3 bases from V and 2 bases from J, the junction contained 5 bases not matched to a gene. The CDR3 loop spans 16 amino acids. The germline V gene has CDR1 LGHNA and CDR2 YSLEER. The chain's CDR3 is CASSHQAGGYTDTQYF. CDR3 nucleotides: TGCGCCAGCAGCCACCAAGCGGGAGGGTACACAGATACGCAGTATTTT.

V gene TRBV27 combines with J gene TRBJ2-7; TRBD1 or TRBD2 may be the D gene (5 bases each). The germline gives CDR1 MNHEY, CDR2 SMNVEV (reference sequence). The CDR3 totals 15 residues. Trimming stripped 2 bases from V and 3 bases from J, with 14 bases between. For the CDR3, the DNA is TGTGCCAGCAGTTTAGTAGGGACCCGGCACTACGAGCAGTACTTC. Its protein product is CASSLVGTRHYEQYF.

The chain links TRBV27 to TRBJ2-1, with a possible D match to TRBD2 (6 bases). The CDR3 spans 14 residues. Trimming removed 10 bases from V and 4 bases from J, with 17 bases in between. Germline V CDR1 and CDR2: MNHEY, SMNVEV (reference sequence). The CDR3 nucleotides are TGTGCCACCCCACGGGAGTTCTGGTACAATGAGCAGTTCTTC. Encoded protein: CATPREFWYNEQFF.

The V call is TRBV29-1, the J call TRBJ2-3, with D possibly being TRBD1 or TRBD2 (5 bases each). Trimming took 6 bases from V and 2 from J, leaving 12 bases between them. The CDR3 is 13 amino acids. Germline CDR1 and CDR2: SQVTM and ANQGSEA. The CDR3 is CSVGTYNTDTQYF. Here the CDR3 DNA reads TGCAGCGTGGGGACCTACAACACAGATACGCAGTATTTT.

The rearrangement joins TRBV29-1 to TRBJ2-3; D is unresolved. CDR3 length equals 15 residues. CDR1 and CDR2 from the germline V gene are SQVTM and ANQGSEA. Deletions cut 7 bases from V and 1 base from J, with 18 bases between. CDR3 DNA: TGCAGCGCCTCTTCGTCCCAAACGGGCACAGATACGCAGTATTTT. This sequence encodes CSASSSQTGTDTQYF.

The V call is TRBV5-6, the J call TRBJ1-2; D ambiguous. Germline lookup yields CDR1 SGHDT and CDR2 YYEEEE. This CDR3 has 13 residues. With 2 bases removed from V and 8 bases from J, the gap between germline ends came to 13 bases. CDR3 sequence reads: CASSLGRNEGYTF. CDR3 nucleotide sequence: TGTGCCAGCAGCTTAGGACGTAATGAGGGCTACACCTTC.

In this sample, this clone turned up a few times. The rearrangement links TRBV7-3 to TRBJ2-1, with D hard to call. CDR1 is SGHTA and CDR2 is FQGTGA in the germline V gene. The CDR3 spans 14 residues. The V and J ends lost 2 bases and 4 bases respectively, with 9 bases between them. The CDR3 sequence: CASSLAVEYNEQFF. As DNA, the CDR3 is TGTGCCAGCAGCTTAGCGGTAGAATACAATGAGCAGTTCTTC.